The T cell receptor (beta chain) under discussion was sequenced for a study of beta chain features in type 1 diabetes. Looking at the study overall: Sorted cells, approximately 110,000,000 in number, were examined across all samples.

Expressed TCRB transcripts got sequenced, as all isolated RNA was reverse transcribed. Clones were sequenced by immunoSEQ multiplex PCR, and TCRdb holds only the in-frame ones, with some missing. The data hold approximately 150,000 clones, with less than 9.5% observed a single time. The CDR3 contains 17 residues. Germline CDR1 MNHEY, CDR2 SMNVEV (reference sequence). V lost 6 bases to trimming and J lost 0 bases, with 15 bases between them. This clone was picked up a small number of times. Sequenced input: central memory CD4+ T cells from blood. This clonotype was sampled from a woman under 30 in good health. J is TRBJ2-6 and V is TRBV27; D unclear. In nucleotides, the CDR3 is TGTGCCAGCAGGCGATTAGCCCTCGTCTCTGGGGCCAACGTCCTGACTTTC. This codes for CASRRLALVSGANVLTF. Supplemented by reference TRBV27 and TRBJ2-6, the full variable domain reads EAQVTQNPRYLITVTGKKLTVTCSQNMNHEYMSWYRQDPGLGLRQIYYSMNVEVTDKGDVPEGYKVSRKEKRNFPLILESPSPNQTSLYFCASRRLALVSGANVLTFGAGSRLTVL.